This T cell receptor beta chain was found in a study of neurological immune-mediated disorders. TCRdb re-called the 5' RACE reads through MiXCR, storing one row per CDR3 protein. The sample yields about 79,000 distinct CDR3 sequences, 14% seen once. Germline values: CDR1 DFQATT, CDR2 SNEGSKA (reference sequence). V was cut by 2 bases and J by 0 bases, with 16 bases left in between. This CDR3 has 17 amino acids. This clonotype was seen at least ten times. This TCR derives from a woman between 50 and 59 years old in good health. The chain has TRBV20-1 and TRBJ2-2; D is perhaps TRBD2 (6 bases). Sequencing was done on a sample of PBMCs. CDR3 in amino acids: CSARYPFSGPNTGELFF. DNA of the CDR3: TGCAGTGCTAGATACCCTTTTAGCGGACCGAACACCGGGGAGCTGTTTTTT.